Listed below are T cell receptor beta chains from one sample, sequenced in a study of blood T cell repertoires in COVID-19. TCRdb's copy holds only in-frame clones and misses some; the assay was immunoSEQ multiplex PCR. The sample yields about 230,000 clones, over 75% seen once. Sample: peripheral blood. The receptors here all came from a man in his fifties with COVID-19, enrolled during active disease. Both conserved end residues are part of each CDR3. Each record gives: clone size, J gene, D gene, V gene, CDR3 protein, CDR3 DNA. A D gene is named only where the DNA matches it firmly. Clone size is stated in some rows and not others, as once, few, many or a class when expanded.

.	TRBJ1-2	.	TRBV6-5	CASSYGNRENGYTF	TGTGCCAGCAGTTATGGGAACAGGGAGAATGGCTACACCTTC
.	TRBJ2-7	.	TRBV20-1	CSADVLSGQYF	TGCAGTGCTGACGTCCTTAGCGGGCAGTACTTC
few	TRBJ2-5	.	TRBV28	CASSPPDSLYQETQYF	TGTGCCAGCAGTCCCCCTGACAGCCTGTACCAAGAGACCCAGTACTTC
.	TRBJ1-6	TRBD1	TRBV11-1	CASSIQGIYSPLHF	TGTGCCAGCAGCATACAGGGGATTTACTCACCCCTCCACTTT
.	TRBJ2-7	.	TRBV6-5	CASRSPAVPGEQYF	TGTGCCAGCAGGAGTCCGGCAGTTCCGGGCGAGCAGTACTTC
once	TRBJ2-3	.	TRBV7-9	CASSPIRSTDTQYF	TGTGCCAGCAGCCCAATCAGAAGCACAGATACGCAGTATTTT
.	TRBJ1-1	TRBD1	TRBV6-4	CASRNPDRGPTEAFF	TGTGCCAGCAGGAACCCAGACAGGGGGCCCACTGAAGCTTTCTTT
.	TRBJ1-6	TRBD1	TRBV27	CASKVPGGANSPLHF	TGTGCCAGCAAGGTGCCAGGGGGCGCAAATTCACCCCTCCACTTT
once	TRBJ1-1	.	TRBV5-6	CASSLEGTNTEAFF	TGTGCCAGCAGCTTGGAGGGGACTAACACTGAAGCTTTCTTT
.	TRBJ1-5	.	TRBV21-1	CASSKGERKRQGVRLRVNQPQHF	TGTGCCAGCAGCAAAGGCGAAAGAAAACGACAGGGCGTTCGCTTACGGGTGAATCAGCCCCAGCATTTT
.	TRBJ1-1	TRBD1	TRBV6-6	CASTGSGAGGAFPREAFF	TGTGCCAGCACTGGATCGGGGGCAGGGGGCGCATTCCCCCGTGAAGCTTTCTTT
.	TRBJ2-2	.	TRBV9	CASSPQDTGELFF	TGTGCCAGCAGCCCACAAGACACCGGGGAGCTGTTTTTT
once	TRBJ2-7	.	TRBV6-2/TRBV6-3	CASSYGQVYEQYF	TGTGCCAGCAGTTACGGTCAGGTCTACGAGCAGTACTTC
.	TRBJ2-2	.	TRBV5-8	CASSFPGAPSNTGELFF	TGTGCCAGCAGCTTCCCGGGAGCCCCCTCGAACACCGGGGAGCTGTTTTTT
.	TRBJ1-2	.	TRBV3-1/TRBV3-2	CASSQEAGRGYTF	TGTGCCAGCAGCCAAGAAGCTGGGAGAGGCTACACCTTC
once	TRBJ2-2	.	TRBV7-2	CASSLTPRGRGDTGELFF	TGTGCCAGCAGCTTAACCCCACGAGGGCGGGGTGACACCGGGGAGCTGTTTTTT
.	TRBJ1-5	.	TRBV7-2	CASSPKGFGRAQHF	TGTGCCAGCAGCCCCAAGGGGTTTGGAAGGGCCCAGCATTTT
.	TRBJ2-7	.	TRBV6-5	CASSVRGRHEQYF	TGTGCCAGCTCGGTCAGGGGGAGGCACGAGCAGTACTTC
.	TRBJ2-2	TRBD1	TRBV7-7	CASSVITGGSGELFF	TGTGCTAGCAGCGTGATTACAGGGGGATCCGGGGAGCTGTTTTTT
.	TRBJ2-3	TRBD2	TRBV19	CASSNPSSGGLTDTQYF	TGTGCCAGTAGTAACCCTTCTAGCGGGGGACTCACAGATACGCAGTATTTT
.	TRBJ2-3	TRBD2	TRBV11-1	CASTKGAGGLEDTQYF	TGTGCCAGCACGAAGGGGGCGGGAGGGCTCGAGGATACGCAGTATTTT
.	TRBJ2-7	.	TRBV29-1	CSVVPGASYEQYF	TGCAGCGTTGTTCCAGGGGCGAGCTACGAGCAGTACTTC
.	TRBJ1-6	.	TRBV2	CASRTLYSPLHF	TGTGCCAGCAGGACACTCTATTCACCCCTCCACTTT
once	TRBJ1-1	TRBD1	TRBV6-5	CASRGTGVVTEAFF	TGTGCCAGCAGGGGGACAGGGGTGGTCACTGAAGCTTTCTTT
few	TRBJ1-5	.	TRBV2	CASSVEGVSNQPQHF	TGTGCCAGCAGTGTTGAGGGTGTGAGCAATCAGCCCCAGCATTTT
.	TRBJ1-5	.	TRBV4-1	CASSPGSKEEQPQHF	TGCGCCAGCAGCCCCGGGAGCAAGGAGGAACAGCCCCAGCATTTT
.	TRBJ2-7	.	TRBV5-1	CASSSFGVPRYEQYF	TGCGCCAGCAGCTCCTTTGGTGTACCGCGCTACGAGCAGTACTTC
.	TRBJ1-5	.	TRBV6-6	CASSRRTGQPQHF	TGTGCCAGCAGTCGAAGGACTGGTCAGCCCCAGCATTTT
.	TRBJ2-7	TRBD2	TRBV5-4	CASSLLSGGADEQYF	TGTGCCAGCAGCTTGCTCAGCGGGGGGGCCGATGAGCAGTACTTC
.	TRBJ1-5	.	TRBV2	CASREIESNQPQHF	TGTGCCAGCCGAGAGATAGAAAGCAATCAGCCCCAGCATTTT
.	TRBJ2-5	TRBD1	TRBV27	CASASGTGGISQYF	TGTGCCAGCGCCTCCGGGACAGGAGGCATCAGCCAGTACTTC
.	TRBJ1-3	.	TRBV18	CASSPPSGLITGNTIYF	TGTGCCAGCTCACCACCTTCAGGGCTAATTACTGGAAACACCATATATTTT
.	TRBJ2-3	TRBD2	TRBV2	CATGLAGGGTDTQYF	TGTGCCACTGGACTAGCGGGAGGGGGGACAGATACGCAGTATTTT